A single sample gave rise to the 15 T cell receptor beta chains below, sequenced in a study of cytomegalovirus exposure and HLA in healthy donors. Amplification used 60 Vbeta primers and 13 Jbeta primers. Some clones are missing from TCRdb's copy, which holds only in-frame ones; the method was immunoSEQ multiplex PCR. Among around 100,000 clones, roughly three fifths were seen once, and the ten largest hold 3% to 4.5%. The source material was PBMCs. These receptors were collected from a man under 40 in good health and CMV-seropositive.

The J gene is TRBJ1-6, the V gene TRBV6-1; 7 bases line up with TRBD1. The germline CDR1 and CDR2 sequences are MNHNS and SASEGT. The CDR3 extends over 14 amino acids. The ends lost 7 bases at V and 5 bases at J; junction bases unmatched: 5. The DNA for the CDR3 is TGTGCCAGCACCTTGGACAGGAATAATTCACCCCTCCACTTT. Translation: CASTLDRNNSPLHF.

The genes are TRBV27 and TRBJ2-5, with D possibly TRBD1 on 5 matching bases. V was cut by 4 bases and J by 4 bases, with 13 bases left in between. The CDR3 covers 14 residues. Looked up from germline, CDR1 is MNHEY and CDR2 is SMNVEV (reference sequence). In DNA, the CDR3 is TGTGCCAGCAGTTCCCCTAGGGGCCGAGAGACCCAGTACTTC. Amino acid sequence: CASSSPRGRETQYF.

This clone has a handful of counts. One junction end disagrees with the germline gene, perhaps due to a read error. The chain links TRBV7-7 to TRBJ2-5; 10 bases map to TRBD1. The CDR3 length is 14 residues. In germline, CDR1 is SSHAT, CDR2 FNYEAQ (reference sequence). The CDR3 protein is CASSHGQGEETQYF. The DNA for the CDR3 is TGTGCTAGCAGCCACGGACAGGGGGAAGAGACCCAGTACTTC.

The chain recombines TRBV29-1 with TRBJ2-4, with a possible D match to TRBD1 (5 bases). The CDR3 runs to 12 residues. CDR1 SQVTM and CDR2 ANQGSEA come from the germline V gene. Trimming pared 5 bases from V and 1 base from J, leaving 6 bases between. The CDR3 spells CSVPGAKNIQYF. Here the CDR3 DNA reads TGCAGCGTTCCAGGGGCCAAAAACATTCAGTACTTC. The whole variable domain, filled in from reference TRBV29-1 and TRBJ2-4, reads SAVISQKPSRDICQRGTSLTIQCQVDSQVTMMFWYRQQPGQSLTLIATANQGSEATYESGFVIDKFPISRPNLTFSTLTVSNMSPEDSSIYLCSVPGAKNIQYFGAGTRLSVL.

J is TRBJ2-1 and V is TRBV5-1; 7 bases align to TRBD1. CDR3 length: 15 residues. CDR1 is SGHRS and CDR2 is YFSETQ in the germline V gene. The trim removed 0 bases at V and 4 bases at J, leaving 4 bases unmatched. The CDR3 sequence: CASSLGGTVYNEQFF. Written as DNA, the CDR3 is TGCGCCAGCAGCTTGGGAGGGACAGTATACAATGAGCAGTTCTTC.

As for this clone: A junction end diverges from the germline sequence, so it may reflect a read error. V and J are TRBV7-9 and TRBJ2-1; TRBD2 matches at 7 bases. Germline assignment: CDR1 SEHNR and CDR2 FQNEAQ (reference sequence). The CDR3 consists of 16 residues. The CDR3 reads CSSSLLAASSYNEQFF. DNA for the CDR3: TGTTCCAGCAGCTTGCTAGCGGCCTCCTCCTACAATGAGCAGTTCTTC.

The chain couples TRBV19 to TRBJ1-1, with TRBD1 identical over 8 bases. Germline CDR1 reads LNHDA; CDR2 reads SQIVND (reference sequence). The trim removed 5 bases at V and 1 base at J, leaving 6 bases unmatched. The CDR3 runs 15 residues. CDR3 sequence: CASSVSGTGNTEAFF. CDR3 in DNA: TGTGCCAGTAGTGTGTCCGGGACAGGGAACACTGAAGCTTTCTTT. Complete variable domain (other parts from reference TRBV19 and TRBJ1-1): DGGITQSPKYLFRKEGQNVTLSCEQNLNHDAMYWYRQDPGQGLRLIYYSQIVNDFQKGDIAEGYSVSREKKESFPLTVTSAQKNPTAFYLCASSVSGTGNTEAFFGQGTRLTVV.

The chain is built from TRBV13 and TRBJ2-3; D possibly corresponds to TRBD1 (6 bases). The germline V gene has CDR1 PRHDT and CDR2 FYEKMQ (reference sequence). The ends were cut back, 4 bases at V and 2 bases at J, with 16 bases in the middle. The CDR3 loop spans 16 amino acids. CDR3 bases: TGTGCCAGCAGCTCCCGCAGGGGCCTAGTCACAGATACGCAGTATTTT. This codes for CASSSRRGLVTDTQYF.

This clone has just a few counts. The chain couples TRBV6-5 to TRBJ2-1, with 9 bases that match TRBD1. The V gene end was trimmed by 8 bases and the J gene end by 2 bases; junction bases not matched to a gene: 7. Germline V gene sequence: CDR1 MNHEY, CDR2 SVGAGI. The CDR3 has 15 residues. DNA for the CDR3: TGTGCCAGCGGAGCACAGGGGGCAGCCTACAATGAGCAGTTCTTC. Its protein is CASGAQGAAYNEQFF.

The rearrangement joins TRBV4-2 to TRBJ2-7; a possible D gene is TRBD2 (5 bases). V was cut by 5 bases and J by 5 bases, with 25 bases left in between. CDR1 LGHNA and CDR2 YNFKEQ come from the germline V gene. The CDR3 has 17 amino acids. The CDR3 sequence: CASSNRGRSGWPDEQYF. CDR3 DNA: TGTGCCAGCAGCAACCGGGGAAGGTCTGGCTGGCCGGACGAGCAGTACTTC.

The J gene is TRBJ2-1, the V gene TRBV27; 8 positions match TRBD2. CDR1 MNHEY and CDR2 SMNVEV come from the germline V gene (reference sequence). The trim removed 4 bases at V and 6 bases at J, leaving 2 bases unmatched. CDR3 length equals 13 residues. CDR3 sequence reads: CASSSGLANEQFF. Written as DNA, the CDR3 is TGTGCCAGCAGTTCTGGACTAGCCAATGAGCAGTTCTTC.

In regard to this clone: Other DNA sequences in this specimen translate into the identical CDR3. V usage is TRBV11-3 and J usage is TRBJ1-1, with D possibly being TRBD1 (5 bases). The CDR3 length is 14 residues. The V end was cut by 3 bases, the J end by 0 bases, with 8 bases between. Germline assignment: CDR1 SGHNT and CDR2 YENEEA. CDR3 nucleotide sequence: TGTGCCAGCAGCTTGCGGGGGATGAACACTGAAGCTTTCTTT. This codes for CASSLRGMNTEAFF.

The chain links TRBV11-3 to TRBJ2-5; TRBD1 matches at 12 bases. CDR1 and CDR2 from the germline V gene are SGHNT and YENEEA. The CDR3 totals 17 residues. J gave up 4 bases and V 7 bases, and 13 bases lay outside the gene matches. The CDR3 bases are TGTGCCAGCATCCGTGGGACAGGGGGCTCACTAGGAGAGACCCAGTACTTC. This gives the protein CASIRGTGGSLGETQYF.

This clone was seen only a few times. This chain joins TRBV7-8 and TRBJ2-7; D is perhaps TRBD1 (6 bases). Germline loops: CDR1 SGHVS, CDR2 FQNEAQ. There are 13 residues in the CDR3. V was cut by 1 base and J by 4 bases, with 8 bases left in between. DNA of the CDR3: TGTGCCAGCAGCTTAGGGGGGCATTACGAGCAGTACTTC. Translation: CASSLGGHYEQYF.

The chain uses TRBV5-4 and TRBJ2-5, with 9 bases that match TRBD2. Per the germline V gene, CDR1 is SGHNT and CDR2 is YYREEE (reference sequence). CDR3 length equals 15 residues. The junction had 5 bases not matched to a gene; V was cut back by 0 bases and J by 5 bases. CDR3 amino acids: CASSLGGGAGETQYF. CDR3 DNA sequence: TGTGCCAGCAGCTTGGGCGGGGGGGCCGGGGAGACCCAGTACTTC.